This section outlines one T cell receptor beta chain sequence together with its context. Its antigen remains unidentified. No base quality information exists; no much larger clone differs at one position. The data are from a study of T cell changes during pregnancy in multiple sclerosis (dated by TCRdb to the late 2010s). Describing the broader study: Changes in the T cell repertoire over the course of pregnancy were examined in this study in women with multiple sclerosis.

The V end gives up 4 bases and the J end 4 bases, leaving 10 bases in the junction not matched to a gene. CDR1 and CDR2, per the germline V gene (reference sequence), are SGHNT and YYREEE. The CDR3 runs 16 amino acids, cysteine and phenylalanine included. Of all the DNA, just the CDR3 is kept, 48 bases in frame from base 1. The receptor library was made with the immunoSEQ multiplex PCR assay. TCRdb carries this immuneACCESS record with in-frame sequences only. Its versions omit some clonotypes, under half of them owing to an unresolved V gene in the studies checked, with the rest unexplained. The sample has 45,000 to 55,000 clones on record, around 90% of them singletons. The ten most abundant clones make up 1.9% of the sample.

The sequence was obtained from a female donor with multiple sclerosis, enrolled in a pregnancy study. Sample: peripheral blood, taken in the first trimester of pregnancy. The chain is encoded by TRBV5-4 joined to TRBJ2-3; TRBD2 matches 9 bases in the middle. The sequenced DNA: TGTGCCAGCAGCGCCGGGGGGCGGGGGGGCCCAGATACGCAGTATTTT. It encodes CASSAGGRGGPDTQYF.